This TCR beta chain was recorded in a study of T cells in localized non-small cell lung cancer. Whole-study results and caveats: Uninvolved adjacent lung had the highest recorded T cell clonality, with tumor below it. The study sequenced only one region of the tumor. As a result, intratumor heterogeneity could not be excluded and remains possible. There was an association of higher blood T cell density with longer overall survival. A median of 57 clones ranked among the top 100 in tumor appeared in adjacent lung.

Using immunoSEQ multiplex PCR, the repertoire was profiled, and TCRdb retains in-frame clones only, with some absent. The sample has approximately 88,000 clones; more than 75% are singletons. The CDR3 is made up of 17 amino acids. CDR1 and CDR2 (germline): MGHRA, YSYEKL. V shed 4 bases and J shed 0 bases, with 16 bases lying between them. Note on this clone: Its antigen is not known.

The rearrangement links TRBV4-1 to TRBJ2-1; D possibly corresponds to TRBD1 (5 bases). The sample here was PBMCs, taken before any cancer treatment. The receptor's source is a woman aged 35 to 75 with stage II squamous cell lung carcinoma. CDR3 sequence reads: CASSLLSGKSSYNEQFF. CDR3 in DNA: TGCGCCAGCAGCCTGCTCTCAGGGAAGAGCTCCTACAATGAGCAGTTCTTC.